Listed here are 23 T cell receptor beta chains from one sample, sequenced in a study. TCRdb independently ran MiXCR on the RT-PCR reads; one entry per CDR3 protein. There are around 700,000 distinct CDR3 sequences in the sample; approximately 14% occur only once, and roughly 4% lies in the top ten. Sequenced sample: memory CD4+ T cells from blood. The receptor source for this set is a female donor in good health, serving as a healthy control.

This clonotype was observed a few times. The rearrangement uses TRBV7-2 and TRBJ1-1, with a possible D match to TRBD1 (6 bases). V was trimmed by 1 base and J by 5 bases, leaving 20 bases between them. Per germline, CDR1 SGHTA and CDR2 FQGNSA. The CDR3 is 17 amino acids. CDR3 loop: CASSLDRDNTATTEAFF. The DNA of the CDR3 is TGTGCCAGCAGCTTAGACCGGGACAATACTGCCACTACTGAAGCTTTCTTT.

This clonotype was found a few times. This chain links TRBV20-1 with TRBJ2-1; maybe TRBD2 (6 bases). This CDR3 has 15 amino acids. V was clipped by 3 bases and J by 4 bases, with 16 bases between them. Germline loops: CDR1 DFQATT, CDR2 SNEGSKA (reference sequence). CDR3 loop: CSASIAGGKYNEQFF. DNA of the CDR3: TGCAGTGCTAGTATCGCCGGCGGGAAATACAATGAGCAGTTCTTC.

CDR3 coding DNA: TGTGCCTGGAATTTTAGGGGCAGAGATCAGCCCCAGCATTTT. It specifies CAWNFRGRDQPQHF. The chain uses TRBV30 and TRBJ1-5, with a possible D match to TRBD1 (5 bases). The CDR3 length is 14 residues. Trimming cost V 4 bases and J 5 bases, with 15 bases left between them. Germline V CDR1 and CDR2: GTSNPN, SVGIG (reference sequence). Together with reference TRBV30 and TRBJ1-5, the CDR3 gives the full variable domain: SQTIHQWPATLVQPVGSPLSLECTVEGTSNPNLYWYRQAAGRGLQLLFYSVGIGQISSEVPQNLSASRPQDRQFILSSKKLLLSDSGFYLCAWNFRGRDQPQHFGDGTRLSIL.

This clonotype was recorded many times. One junction end does not reproduce the germline sequence, and a read error may be involved. The DNA for the CDR3 is TGTGCTAGCAGCTTCGGGACTAGCGCCCTGCAAGAGACCCAGTACTTC. Its protein product is CASSFGTSALQETQYF. The V and J genes are TRBV7-7 and TRBJ2-5; 10 bases fit TRBD2. CDR3 length: 16 residues. Germline V CDR1 and CDR2: SSHAT, FNYEAQ (reference sequence).

In its sample, this clonotype was seen a few times. The chain is built from TRBV6-4 and TRBJ1-2; 9 bases fit TRBD1. Germline CDR1 reads MRHNA; CDR2 reads SNTAGT. Trimming at V came to 3 bases and at J to 4 bases, leaving 6 bases not matched to a gene. This CDR3 is 15 amino acids long. In nucleotides, the CDR3 is TGTGCCAGCAGTGAAGCACAGGGGGCGGCCTATGGCTACACCTTC. It specifies CASSEAQGAAYGYTF.

V gene TRBV7-2 combines with J gene TRBJ2-3, with 10 bases aligning to TRBD2. CDR3 size: 15 residues. V lost 5 bases and J lost 3; bases outside the gene matches: 5. CDR1 is SGHTA and CDR2 is FQGNSA in the germline V gene. The CDR3 DNA sequence: TGTGCCAGCAGCCTCGGACTAGCGGAAACAGATACGCAGTATTTT. Translating it yields CASSLGLAETDTQYF.

This clonotype was counted ten times or more. The chain joins TRBV4-3 to TRBJ2-2; no clear D gene. V was trimmed by 4 bases and J by 4 bases, leaving 13 bases between them. Germline lookup yields CDR1 LGHNA and CDR2 YSLEER. This CDR3 comprises 15 residues. The CDR3 DNA reads TGCGCCAGCAGCCCTCATTCCTTGGCCACCGGGGAGCTGTTTTTT. Amino acid sequence: CASSPHSLATGELFF.

The chain couples TRBV6-2 or TRBV6-3 to TRBJ2-1, with 10 bases matching TRBD2. This CDR3 spans 16 amino acids. J gave up 0 bases and V 7 bases, and 6 bases lay outside the gene matches. Germline-derived CDR1 and CDR2 are MNHEY and SVGEGT. This CDR3 is CASTSSSGSSYNEQFF. Here the CDR3 DNA reads TGTGCCAGCACCTCCTCTAGCGGGAGCTCCTACAATGAGCAGTTCTTC.

This clonotype has a count of ten or more. The chain carries TRBV6-1 and TRBJ2-3; the D gene is possibly TRBD2 (5 bases). Trimming left V 9 bases short and J 4 bases short, with 11 bases between. The CDR3 has 12 amino acids. CDR1 is MNHNS and CDR2 is SASEGT in the germline V gene. The CDR3 nucleotides read TGTGCCAGTAACGTGAGGGCAGATACGCAGTATTTT. Its translation: CASNVRADTQYF.

This CDR3 reads CASSLWAPGQGARNEKLFF. The CDR3 region has the DNA TGTGCCAGCAGCTTATGGGCTCCGGGACAGGGGGCAAGGAATGAAAAACTGTTTTTT. The rearrangement links TRBV7-2 to TRBJ1-4; 12 nucleotides match TRBD1. This CDR3 contains 19 residues. Trimming took 2 bases from V and 5 from J; bases not matched to a gene: 12. In germline, CDR1 is SGHTA, CDR2 FQGNSA.

This clonotype was counted many times. The chain is built from TRBV6-2 or TRBV6-3 and TRBJ1-2; D is unclear. The CDR3 has 13 residues. Trimming removed 7 bases at V and 3 bases at J, with 12 bases between. Germline V CDR1 and CDR2: MNHEY, SVGEGT. CDR3 sequence (DNA): TGTGCCAGCATGAGCCATGGGGACTATGGCTACACCTTC. Residues: CASMSHGDYGYTF.

V usage is TRBV2 and J usage is TRBJ1-1; D is undetermined. V lost 10 bases to trimming and J lost 2 bases, with 11 bases between them. CDR1 is SNHLY, CDR2 FYNNEI, per germline. The CDR3 has 12 residues. CDR3 residues: CATGKGNTEAFF. The CDR3 DNA follows: TGTGCCACGGGTAAGGGTAACACTGAAGCTTTCTTT.

This clonotype has a count of ten or more. The rearrangement joins TRBV6-5 to TRBJ2-7; 8 bases map to TRBD1. The CDR3 covers 16 residues. Germline assignment: CDR1 MNHEY and CDR2 SVGAGI. Trimming at V came to 2 bases and at J to 1 base, leaving 7 bases not matched to a gene. CDR3 DNA: TGTGCCAGCAGTTACCGTCCAGGGGGCAGGTCCTACGAGCAGTACTTC. It codes for CASSYRPGGRSYEQYF.

V gene TRBV27 combines with J gene TRBJ1-2, with D unresolved. Between the trimmed V and J ends, which lost 0 bases and 4 bases, there was a span of 12 bases. The CDR3 covers 15 residues. Germline V gene sequence: CDR1 MNHEY, CDR2 SMNVEV (reference sequence). DNA for the CDR3: TGTGCCAGCAGTTTATCGATAGGGTTTTTCTATGGCTACACCTTC. As protein: CASSLSIGFFYGYTF.

This clonotype was counted only a few times. This chain joins TRBV6-1 and TRBJ1-5; 8 bases are shared with TRBD1. The length of the CDR3 is 15 residues. Germline loops: CDR1 MNHNS, CDR2 SASEGT. The ends lost 9 bases at V and 0 bases at J; junction bases unmatched: 7. For the CDR3, the DNA is TGTGCCAGTGGACAGGGACAGTATAGCAATCAGCCCCAGCATTTT. Its protein product is CASGQGQYSNQPQHF.

The genes are TRBV7-9 and TRBJ1-1; D call uncertain. The CDR3 loop spans 12 amino acids. Germline loops: CDR1 SEHNR, CDR2 FQNEAQ (reference sequence). The ends were cut back, 6 bases at V and 4 bases at J, with 9 bases in the middle. The CDR3 sequence is CASSFRTTEAFF. Written as DNA, the CDR3 is TGTGCCAGCAGTTTCCGAACCACTGAAGCTTTCTTT. Supplemented by reference TRBV7-9 and TRBJ1-1, the full variable domain reads DTGVSQNPRHKITKRGQNVTFRCDPISEHNRLYWYRQTLGQGPEFLTYFQNEAQLEKSRLLSDRFSAERPKGSFSTLEIQRTEQGDSAMYLCASSFRTTEAFFGQGTRLTVV.

The table lists this clonotype with a few counts. The V gene is TRBV20-1, the J gene TRBJ2-1; 9 bases map to TRBD1. This CDR3 region has 17 residues. In germline, CDR1 is DFQATT, CDR2 SNEGSKA (reference sequence). V was clipped by 7 bases and J by 0 bases; unmatched bases: 13. CDR3 coding DNA: TGCAGTGGCACAGGGGGCGTGGGTAGGAGCTCCTACAATGAGCAGTTCTTC. As protein: CSGTGGVGRSSYNEQFF.

This clonotype was observed many times. The chain links TRBV5-6 to TRBJ1-5; D is undetermined. The germline V and J ends were trimmed by 1 base and 2 bases, with 7 bases remaining between them. The germline gives CDR1 SGHDT, CDR2 YYEEEE. The CDR3 extends over 14 amino acids. The CDR3 protein is CASSLFRGNQPQHF. The CDR3 region has the DNA TGTGCCAGCAGCTTGTTCAGAGGCAATCAGCCCCAGCATTTT. The variable domain in full, with the rest retrieved from reference TRBV5-6 and TRBJ1-5, is DAGVTQSPTHLIKTRGQQVTLRCSPKSGHDTVSWYQQALGQGPQFIFQYYEEEERQRGNFPDRFSGHQFPNYSSELNVNALLLGDSALYLCASSLFRGNQPQHFGDGTRLSIL.

The chain couples TRBV5-1 to TRBJ1-2; the D gene is possibly TRBD1 (6 bases). CDR1 and CDR2 from the germline V gene are SGHRS and YFSETQ. CDR3 size: 13 residues. The V end lost 5 bases, the J end lost 8 bases, and 16 bases lay between the germline ends. The CDR3 is CASSLQGGTGYTF. The CDR3 DNA reads as TGCGCCAGCAGTTTACAGGGCGGGACAGGCTACACCTTC.

This clonotype showed up many times. The chain combines TRBV7-8 with TRBJ2-3; D possibly matches TRBD1 or TRBD2 (5 bases each). Trimming took off 1 base at V and 3 bases at J, with 17 bases between the two ends. This CDR3 has 17 amino acids. Germline assignment: CDR1 SGHVS and CDR2 FQNEAQ. CDR3 sequence: CASSLVGQARGTDTQYF. CDR3 DNA sequence: TGTGCCAGCAGCTTAGTAGGGCAGGCGAGGGGAACAGATACGCAGTATTTT. Looking up the rest from reference TRBV7-8 and TRBJ2-3 gives the full variable domain: GAGVSQSPRYKVAKRGQDVALRCDPISGHVSLFWYQQALGQGPEFLTYFQNEAQLDKSGLPSDRFFAERPEGSVSTLKIQRTQQEDSAVYLCASSLVGQARGTDTQYFGPGTRLTVL.

The chain carries TRBV30 and TRBJ1-1; D may be TRBD1 (6 bases). This CDR3 spans 15 amino acids. CDR1 GTSNPN and CDR2 SVGIG come from the germline V gene (reference sequence). V dropped 3 bases and J dropped 0 bases, with 14 bases sitting between them. CDR3 nucleotides: TGTGCCTGGAGACCTGACAGGCCCATGAACACTGAAGCTTTCTTT. This translates into CAWRPDRPMNTEAFF.

The chain couples TRBV18 to TRBJ1-1; no reliable D call. The germline CDR1 and CDR2 sequences are KGHSH and LQKENI. The CDR3 sequence is 13 residues long. V was pared by 2 bases and J by 3 bases, with 7 bases between. CDR3 in amino acids: CASSPISDTEAFF. The CDR3 nucleotides read TGTGCCAGCTCACCAATTTCGGACACTGAAGCTTTCTTT.

The rearrangement joins TRBV20-1 to TRBJ2-7; 7 nucleotides match TRBD2. This CDR3 region has 15 residues. Germline values: CDR1 DFQATT, CDR2 SNEGSKA (reference sequence). The V gene end was trimmed by 5 bases and the J gene end by 1 base; junction bases not matched to a gene: 11. As DNA, the CDR3 is TGCAGTGCTCAACGGGGCGGCGGGAGTTCCTACGAGCAGTACTTC. Translated: CSAQRGGGSSYEQYF.